These T cell receptor beta chains were read from a single sample in a study of cytomegalovirus exposure and HLA in healthy donors. Clones were sequenced by immunoSEQ multiplex PCR, and TCRdb holds only the in-frame ones, with some missing. This sample has 260,000 or so clones, with roughly 90% found just once. The sample taken for sequencing was PBMCs. The source of these receptors is a young woman in good health and CMV-seronegative. The CDR3 runs from the conserved cysteine through the conserved F or W. The D gene is left open where the match is weak. Part of the rows lack a size; the others show once, few, many or a class for expanded clones.

j_call d_call v_call clone_size cdr3_nt cdr3_aa
TRBJ2-1 TRBD2 TRBV6-5 . TGTGCCAGCAGTTACGGGACTAGCCAGGAGTTCTTC CASSYGTSQEFF
TRBJ2-3 . TRBV28 once TGTGCCAGCAGTCGTCCCAGGGGTTCGTCCACAGATACGCAGTATTTT CASSRPRGSSTDTQYF
TRBJ1-2 TRBD1 TRBV28 . TGTGCCAGCAGCCCGGGAGGACAGGGAGGGGGAGGCTACACCTTC CASSPGGQGGGGYTF
TRBJ2-2 TRBD1 TRBV5-1 . TGCGCCAGCAAAGGACAGGGGGGGTTTGAGGAGCTGTTTTTT CASKGQGGFEELFF
TRBJ2-1 . TRBV4-3 . TGCGCCAGCAGCCCAACGGGGAGACATGAGCAGTTCTTC CASSPTGRHEQFF
TRBJ2-2 TRBD1 TRBV9 once TGTGCCAGCAGCGCCGGGACAGTTAACACCGGGGAGCTGTTTTTT CASSAGTVNTGELFF
TRBJ2-3 TRBD2 TRBV27 . TGTGCCAGCAGGGCCCGACAGGGAGATCTAGCGGGAGTTGATACGCAGTATTTT CASRARQGDLAGVDTQYF
TRBJ1-1 . TRBV5-6 . TGTGCCAGCAGCCCGGAGGGGTACATGAACACTGAAGCTTTCTTT CASSPEGYMNTEAFF
TRBJ2-3 . TRBV10-1 . TGCGCCAGCAGTGAGTCGCGGAACACAGATACGCAGTATTTT CASSESRNTDTQYF
TRBJ2-5 . TRBV30 once TGTGCCTGGAACTCCGGGGTACAAGAGACCCAGTACTTC CAWNSGVQETQYF